Below are 19 T cell receptor beta chains sequenced from a single sample in a study of shared clonotypes between healthy human individuals. CD8 cells classed as naive were CD45RO-negative and positively selected for CCR7, excluding terminally differentiated effector memory CD45RA+ cells. Assay used: immunoSEQ multiplex PCR; TCRdb lists only in-frame clones, some missing. Counted here are about 1,800,000 clones, approximately 94% occurring once; the ten biggest clones make up 0.9% to 1.5%. Sequencing was carried out using naive CD8+ T cells sorted from blood. These receptors all come from a man aged 18-30 years in good health.

As regards this clone: Within the sample, other DNA sequences also encode this same CDR3. The gene calls are TRBV11-2 and TRBJ2-1, with D hard to call. The CDR3 runs to 15 residues. CDR1 and CDR2 (germline): SGHAT, FQNNGV. V shed 1 base and J shed 0 bases, with 7 bases lying between them. The CDR3 loop reads CASSLGSSSYNEQFF. CDR3 nucleotide sequence: TGTGCCAGCAGCTTAGGTAGTAGCTCCTACAATGAGCAGTTCTTC.

The table lists this clone with a count of one. This chain joins TRBV25-1 and TRBJ1-3, with D unclear. Germline V gene lookup returns CDR1 MGHDK and CDR2 SYGVNS. Trimming pared 3 bases from V and 0 bases from J, leaving 9 bases between. CDR3 length equals 15 residues. CDR3 DNA sequence: TGTGCCAGCAGTGATAACACCTACTCTGGAAACACCATATATTTT. Protein: CASSDNTYSGNTIYF.

The rearrangement links TRBV19 to TRBJ1-1, with D unclear. Looked up from germline, CDR1 is LNHDA and CDR2 is SQIVND (reference sequence). V lost 5 bases, J lost 1 base, and 14 bases lay in between. The CDR3 totals 15 residues. The CDR3 loop reads CASSADGYSNTEAFF. The CDR3 DNA reads TGTGCCAGTAGTGCGGACGGGTATTCGAACACTGAAGCTTTCTTT.

As to this clone: This same CDR3 is encoded by further DNA sequences in the sample. The rearrangement joins TRBV6-5 to TRBJ1-5; 9 positions match TRBD1. The CDR3 totals 15 residues. V gave up 5 bases and J gave up 1 base; unmatched junction bases: 3. Germline V CDR1 and CDR2: MNHEY, SVGAGI. Here the CDR3 reads CASSRDRESNQPQHF. CDR3 sequence (DNA): TGTGCCAGCAGTCGGGACAGGGAGAGCAATCAGCCCCAGCATTTT.

As regards this clone: At the DNA level, this CDR3 is encoded by other sequences in the same sample as well. The chain links TRBV13 to TRBJ2-7; no definite D call. The CDR3 is 14 residues long. V was shortened by 5 bases and J by 0 bases, with 11 bases between the two germline ends. Germline V lookup: CDR1 PRHDT, CDR2 FYEKMQ (reference sequence). CDR3 amino acids: CASSPTSSSYEQYF. Written as DNA, the CDR3 is TGTGCCAGCAGCCCGACAAGCAGCTCCTACGAGCAGTACTTC.

About this clone itself: The sample has other DNA sequences that encode this CDR3 too. V is TRBV11-2 and J is TRBJ2-7; tentatively, D is TRBD1 (6 bases). Germline V CDR1 and CDR2: SGHAT, FQNNGV. The V end lost 3 bases, the J end lost 3 bases, and 9 bases lay between the germline ends. The CDR3 extends over 13 amino acids. The CDR3 loop is CASSFGQSYEQYF. CDR3 DNA sequence: TGTGCCAGCAGCTTCGGACAGAGCTACGAGCAGTACTTC.

The chain has TRBV27 and TRBJ2-5; D may match TRBD1 or TRBD2 (6 bases each). Germline CDR1 is MNHEY and CDR2 is SMNVEV (reference sequence). Trimming took off 2 bases at V and 5 bases at J, with 12 bases between the two ends. This CDR3 contains 14 residues. The CDR3 DNA sequence: TGTGCCAGCAGTTTAATTGGGGGGCTGGAGACCCAGTACTTC. Protein product: CASSLIGGLETQYF.

V and J are TRBV5-5 and TRBJ1-1; D ambiguous. The germline V and J ends were trimmed by 5 bases and 2 bases, with 10 bases remaining between them. This CDR3 is built from 13 residues. Germline values: CDR1 SGHKS, CDR2 YYEKEE (reference sequence). The CDR3 DNA reads as TGTGCCAGCAGTTTTACGAGAAACACTGAAGCTTTCTTT. Its protein product is CASSFTRNTEAFF. The variable domain in full, with the rest retrieved from reference TRBV5-5 and TRBJ1-1, is DAGVTQSPTHLIKTRGQQVTLRCSPISGHKSVSWYQQVLGQGPQFIFQYYEKEERGRGNFPDRFSARQFPNYSSELNVNALLLGDSALYLCASSFTRNTEAFFGQGTRLTVV.

The V gene is TRBV5-6, the J gene TRBJ2-7; 7 nucleotides agree with TRBD2. Per the germline V gene, CDR1 is SGHDT and CDR2 is YYEEEE. V lost 3 bases, J lost 2 bases, and 5 bases stayed unmatched. This CDR3 is 14 amino acids long. CDR3 region: CASSWGRVAYEQYF. The CDR3 DNA follows: TGTGCCAGCAGCTGGGGGAGGGTCGCCTACGAGCAGTACTTC.

This clone appeared a single time. The chain recombines TRBV9 with TRBJ1-6, with 7 bases matching TRBD1. The CDR3 is 14 residues long. Germline values: CDR1 SGDLS, CDR2 YYNGEE. In DNA, the CDR3 is TGTACGTTTGCGGAGGGGGCTTTGGAATCACCCCTCCACTTT. Translating gives CTFAEGALESPLHF.

This chain joins TRBV5-4 and TRBJ2-5; D call uncertain. The CDR3 loop spans 15 amino acids. V was shortened by 0 bases and J by 5 bases, with 14 bases between the two germline ends. From germline, CDR1 is SGHNT and CDR2 YYREEE (reference sequence). CDR3 coding DNA: TGTGCCAGCAGCTTGGACAGTGGTTCGCTGGAGACCCAGTACTTC. Its protein product is CASSLDSGSLETQYF.

The rearrangement uses TRBV28 and TRBJ1-6; weak D call: TRBD1 (5 bases). Germline CDR1 and CDR2: MDHEN and SYDVKM. The CDR3 is made up of 14 amino acids. The V and J ends lost 5 bases and 4 bases respectively, with 9 bases between them. CDR3 sequence (DNA): TGTGCCAGCAGTCCGGACAAGTATAATTCACCCCTCCACTTT. It yields the protein CASSPDKYNSPLHF.

The gene calls are TRBV29-1 and TRBJ1-3; D uncertain. V shed 0 bases and J shed 5 bases, with 5 bases lying between them. Germline CDR1 SQVTM, CDR2 ANQGSEA. The CDR3 consists of 12 residues. CDR3 sequence (DNA): TGCAGCGTTGAAGATCGTAGAAACACCATATATTTT. Its translation: CSVEDRRNTIYF.

The gene calls are TRBV10-2 and TRBJ2-2; tentative D call: TRBD1 (5 bases). This CDR3 is 16 amino acids long. The germline V gene encodes CDR1 WSHSY and CDR2 SAAADI. Between the trimmed V and J ends, which lost 5 bases and 6 bases, there was a span of 19 bases. The CDR3 region is CASSYLWGSGAGELFF. CDR3 bases: TGCGCCAGCAGTTACCTATGGGGCTCCGGAGCCGGGGAGCTGTTTTTT.

The rearrangement uses TRBV7-9 and TRBJ2-7; D may be TRBD1 or TRBD2 (6 bases each). The CDR3 is made up of 14 amino acids. Trimming stripped 4 bases from V and 5 bases from J, with 15 bases between. Looked up from germline, CDR1 is SEHNR and CDR2 is FQNEAQ (reference sequence). CDR3 sequence reads: CASSSIMGGNEQYF. In DNA form, the CDR3 reads TGTGCCAGCAGCTCGATAATGGGGGGCAACGAGCAGTACTTC.

This clone was detected only once. The same CDR3 also results from other DNA sequences found in this sample. This chain links TRBV27 with TRBJ2-7; TRBD1 matches 8 bases. The CDR3 contains 14 residues. The germline V gene has CDR1 MNHEY and CDR2 SMNVEV (reference sequence). V gave up 4 bases and J gave up 3 bases; unmatched junction bases: 5. Here the CDR3 DNA reads TGTGCCAGCAGTTCCGGGACAGGTTTCTACGAGCAGTACTTC. Its protein is CASSSGTGFYEQYF.

Turning to this clone: One end of the junction varies from germline; a read error may be responsible. J is TRBJ2-2 and V is TRBV7-7, with 7 bases identical to TRBD1. In germline, CDR1 is SSHAT, CDR2 FNYEAQ (reference sequence). This CDR3 region has 16 residues. For the CDR3, the DNA is TGTGCTAGCAGCCCAGAGACAGGGCTAGGTACCGGGGAGCTGTTTTTT. Its translation: CASSPETGLGTGELFF.

This chain uses TRBV28 with TRBJ2-6; 9 nucleotides match TRBD1. The CDR3 runs to 17 residues. In germline, CDR1 is MDHEN, CDR2 SYDVKM. J lost 2 bases, V lost 4 bases, and 6 bases had no gene match. The CDR3 spells CASSSPGTGTGANVLTF. In nucleotides, the CDR3 is TGTGCCAGCAGTTCCCCTGGGACAGGGACTGGGGCCAACGTCCTGACTTTC.

This clone was detected only once. This rearrangement joins TRBV7-6 to TRBJ2-7; TRBD2 is a possible D gene (6 bases). Germline lookup yields CDR1 SGHVS and CDR2 FNYEAQ. V lost 5 bases and J lost 0, with 14 bases in between. This CDR3 spans 15 amino acids. The DNA for the CDR3 is TGTGCCAGCAGCCCCCGGGTCGGGGGCTCCTACGAGCAGTACTTC. This encodes CASSPRVGGSYEQYF.